This TCR beta chain was retrieved from a study of cytomegalovirus exposure and HLA in healthy donors. Study conclusions and caveats: Listed as cytomegalovirus-associated were 150 to 200 TCR beta chains. Among CMV-associated TCR beta chains, most appeared HLA-restricted in a later analysis. One variant, a missense change in DCLRE1C, was linked in a later analysis to TCR beta V- and J-gene trimming.

The ends were cut back, 4 bases at V and 2 bases at J, with 20 bases in the middle. Looked up from germline, CDR1 is MNHEY and CDR2 is SMNVEV (reference sequence). CDR3 length: 17 residues. The PCR ran on 60 Vbeta and 13 Jbeta primers. Clones were sequenced by immunoSEQ multiplex PCR, and TCRdb holds only the in-frame ones, with some missing. The repertoire holds approximately 160,000 clones, with approximately 82% as singletons. Concerning this clone itself: Its antigen remains unidentified.

The sequence came from a male donor in good health and CMV-seronegative. The sequenced material came from PBMCs. This chain links TRBV27 with TRBJ1-2, with a tentative D call TRBD1 (5 bases). Here the CDR3 DNA reads TGTGCCAGCAGTTCCTTAAGGGGTAATACGGAAAACTATGGCTACACCTTC. Translation: CASSSLRGNTENYGYTF.